The 4 T cell receptor beta chains in this list originate from one sample, sequenced in a study of blood T cell repertoires in COVID-19 (dated by TCRdb to 2018 to 2020). Library construction relied on the immunoSEQ multiplex PCR assay. The clones in this table, taken by TCRdb from immuneACCESS, are in-frame only. Not every clone is retained; where verified, under half of the shortfall comes from an unresolved V gene, and the cause of the rest is unknown. This sample holds 400,000 to 450,000 clones; more than 80% were observed only once. The ten largest clones represent 1% to 1.3% of the sample. The sequenced material came from PBMCs or T cells enriched from blood (not recorded which). These receptors all come from a man aged 25-45 years who had recovered from COVID-19.

This clone was counted only a few times. The chain is built from TRBV7-2 and TRBJ1-4; weak D call: TRBD1 (5 bases). The CDR3 totals 16 residues. Trimming took 1 base from V and 6 from J, leaving 15 bases between them. From germline, CDR1 is SGHTA and CDR2 FQGNSA. The DNA for the CDR3 is TGTGCCAGCAGCTTAGGACCGTGGGAGGGACATGAAAAACTGTTTTTT. This sequence encodes CASSLGPWEGHEKLFF.

The chain links TRBV12-5 to TRBJ1-5; D call uncertain. Per germline, CDR1 LGHNT and CDR2 FRNRAP. V was cut by 9 bases and J by 0 bases, with 9 bases left in between. CDR3 length: 13 residues. CDR3 nucleotide sequence: TGTGCTAGCCGCGGTTATAGCAATCAGCCCCAGCATTTT. It codes for CASRGYSNQPQHF.

This rearrangement joins TRBV5-6 to TRBJ1-2; no definite D call. The CDR3 extends over 14 amino acids. Looked up from germline, CDR1 is SGHDT and CDR2 is YYEEEE. V dropped 4 bases and J dropped 2 bases, with 12 bases sitting between them. The CDR3 sequence is CASSPTTPNYGYTF. DNA of the CDR3: TGTGCCAGCAGCCCAACCACACCCAACTATGGCTACACCTTC.

The chain employs TRBV7-8 and TRBJ1-1; TRBD1 is a possible D gene (6 bases). The V end lost 4 bases, the J end lost 0 bases, and 15 bases lay between the germline ends. The CDR3 covers 16 residues. Germline values: CDR1 SGHVS, CDR2 FQNEAQ. The CDR3 sequence is CASSSPSGQLNTEAFF. The CDR3, as DNA: TGTGCCAGCAGCTCACCTTCGGGACAACTGAACACTGAAGCTTTCTTT. Variable domain in full (rest from reference TRBV7-8 and TRBJ1-1): GAGVSQSPRYKVAKRGQDVALRCDPISGHVSLFWYQQALGQGPEFLTYFQNEAQLDKSGLPSDRFFAERPEGSVSTLKIQRTQQEDSAVYLCASSSPSGQLNTEAFFGQGTRLTVV.